Sequencing of this T cell receptor (beta chain) was carried out in a study of T cell clones after liver transplantation. Study summary: Liver transplant recipients had immunosuppression withdrawal attempted within 2 years. Until 12-24 months post-transplant, subjects got standard immunosuppression and no induction. Third-party-reactive TCRbeta sequences from pre-transplant mixed lymphocyte reactions served as antigen-independent comparators.

Using immunoSEQ multiplex PCR, the repertoire was profiled, and TCRdb retains in-frame clones only, with some absent. This sample has some 60,000 clones, with 70% to 75% found just once. Germline CDR1 reads SGHTA; CDR2 reads FQGNSA. The CDR3 spans 17 residues. V dropped 5 bases and J dropped 9; count of bases not matched to a gene: 16. Sample: CD4+ T cells from blood, taken before liver transplant. The chain recombines TRBV7-2 with TRBJ2-1; TRBD2 matches at 10 bases. This receptor was taken from a human donor who received a liver transplant. CDR3 in amino acids: CASSPRGGAGGPGEQFF. For the CDR3, the DNA is TGTGCCAGCAGCCCGAGGGGTGGAGCGGGGGGGCCGGGTGAGCAGTTCTTC.